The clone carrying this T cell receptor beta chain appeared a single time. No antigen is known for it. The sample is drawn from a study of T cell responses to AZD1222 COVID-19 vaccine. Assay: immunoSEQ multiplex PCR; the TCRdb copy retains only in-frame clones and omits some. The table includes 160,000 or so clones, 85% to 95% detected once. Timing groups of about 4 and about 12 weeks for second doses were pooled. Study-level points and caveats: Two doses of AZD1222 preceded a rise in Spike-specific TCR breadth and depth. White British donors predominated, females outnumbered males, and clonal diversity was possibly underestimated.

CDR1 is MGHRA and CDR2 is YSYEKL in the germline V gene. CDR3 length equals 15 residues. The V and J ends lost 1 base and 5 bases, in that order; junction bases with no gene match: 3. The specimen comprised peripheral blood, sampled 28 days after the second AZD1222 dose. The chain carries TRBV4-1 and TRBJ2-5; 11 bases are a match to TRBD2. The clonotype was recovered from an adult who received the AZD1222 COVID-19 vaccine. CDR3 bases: TGCGCCAGCAGCCAAGGCCTAGCGGGAGGCGAGACCCAGTACTTC. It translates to CASSQGLAGGETQYF.